This is a list of T cell receptor beta chains from one sample in a study of T-cell memory formation after mild COVID-19. TCRdb recomputed calls from the 5' RACE reads with MiXCR, one row per CDR3 protein. The sample yields 400,000 to 450,000 distinct CDR3 sequences, around 17% seen once. Sequenced input: PBMCs or a T cell subset sorted from them (not recorded which). Source of these receptors: a man aged 18 to 30 who had mild COVID-19 (a few samples of this study predate the infection). Cell type and time point are not known. Each CDR3 is given with its conserved first and last residue. The D gene is left open where the match is weak. Where a row states a size, it is once, few, many or the class of an expanded clone; other rows omit it.

TRBJ2-1 | TRBD2 | many | TRBV28 | TGTGCCCTCAGTCCCTTTACAGGCGGGGGCTACAATGAGCAGTTCTTC | CALSPFTGGGYNEQFF
TRBJ1-4 | - | many | TRBV30 | TGTGCCTGGAGCGACACCGGGGCCCTCGGTGGAAAACTGTTTTTT | CAWSDTGALGGKLFF
TRBJ1-1 | - | many | TRBV29-1 | TGCAGCGTTGAAGATCTTCCAGGGCTGAACACTGAAGCTTTCTTT | CSVEDLPGLNTEAFF
TRBJ2-7 | - | many | TRBV4-2 | TGTGCCAGCAGCCAAGACTATGTCCCCTACGAGCAGTACTTC | CASSQDYVPYEQYF
TRBJ2-2 | - | few | TRBV6-1 | TGTGCCAGCACCTTTGCCCCGGGACAGAACACCGGGGAGCTGTTTTTT | CASTFAPGQNTGELFF
TRBJ1-5 | - | - | TRBV29-1 | TGCAGCGTCGATCAGGGACGAAATCAGCCCCAGCATTTT | CSVDQGRNQPQHF
TRBJ2-7 | TRBD1 | few | TRBV5-1 | TGCGCCAGCAGCGACGGACAGGGAAACTACGAGCAGTACTTC | CASSDGQGNYEQYF
TRBJ2-5 | - | few | TRBV29-1 | TGCAGCGTTGAAGAAGCCAAGGAAGCGGAGACCCAGTACTTC | CSVEEAKEAETQYF
TRBJ1-6 | - | - | TRBV12-5 | TGTGCTAGTGGTTTGATCGACGGTTATAATTCACCCCTCCACTTT | CASGLIDGYNSPLHF
TRBJ2-1 | - | - | TRBV20-1 | TGCAGCGGCAGGGTAACCAATGAGCAGTTCTTC | CSGRVTNEQFF
TRBJ2-1 | TRBD2 | many | TRBV3-1 | TGTGCCAGCAGCCGTAGCGGGGGGGCCTACAATGAGCAGTTCTTC | CASSRSGGAYNEQFF
TRBJ2-3 | - | few | TRBV5-1 | TGCGCCAGCAGCCGTTCGGGGGCGAGCCTCACAGATACGCAGTATTTT | CASSRSGASLTDTQYF
TRBJ1-4 | - | once | TRBV12-3/TRBV12-4 | TGTGCCAGCACCTGGGCGGGTATTCCGAATGAAAAACTGTTTTTT | CASTWAGIPNEKLFF
TRBJ2-1 | TRBD2 | few | TRBV15 | TGTGCCACCAGCAGGGGCGGGGGGGCCCTCAATGAGCAGTTCTTC | CATSRGGGALNEQFF